One and the same sample provided the 24 T cell receptor beta chains below, sequenced in a study of cytomegalovirus exposure and HLA in healthy donors. PCR employed 60 Vbeta and 13 Jbeta primers. Produced via immunoSEQ multiplex PCR; TCRdb's table is partial and in-frame only. Here the sample spans 60,000 to 80,000 clones, about 81% being singletons. Sequenced: PBMCs. The origin of the receptors is a woman younger than 45 in good health and CMV-seronegative.

The gene calls are TRBV28 and TRBJ1-3, with D maybe TRBD1 (5 bases). The CDR3 is 15 residues long. Trimming left V 7 bases short and J 4 bases short, with 17 bases between. Germline-derived CDR1 and CDR2 are MDHEN and SYDVKM. The CDR3 region is CASKTIGGWGNTIYF. CDR3 nucleotide sequence: TGTGCCAGCAAGACAATCGGGGGGTGGGGAAACACCATATATTTT.

The rearrangement links TRBV6-1 to TRBJ1-1; no clear D. The germline V gene encodes CDR1 MNHNS and CDR2 SASEGT. V gave up 6 bases and J gave up 6 bases, with 11 bases separating them. The CDR3 consists of 12 residues. This chain's CDR3 is CASSLGVAEAFF. Here the CDR3 DNA reads TGTGCCAGCAGCCTCGGAGTCGCTGAAGCTTTCTTT.

The rearrangement links TRBV7-2 to TRBJ1-2; tentatively, D is TRBD1 (5 bases). V was shortened by 5 bases and J by 4 bases, with 11 bases between the two germline ends. Germline values: CDR1 SGHTA, CDR2 FQGNSA. The CDR3 sequence is 13 residues long. CDR3 DNA sequence: TGTGCCAGCAGCCGAGACAGCTTCTATGGCTACACCTTC. Protein sequence: CASSRDSFYGYTF.

This chain connects TRBV7-2 to TRBJ2-5; maybe TRBD2 (5 bases). This CDR3 has 15 amino acids. V was cut by 6 bases and J by 5 bases, with 19 bases left in between. Germline V lookup: CDR1 SGHTA, CDR2 FQGNSA. Written as DNA, the CDR3 is TGTGCCAGCAGTTTAACCTCGGGGTCCGGGGAGACCCAGTACTTC. Translated, it gives CASSLTSGSGETQYF.

The CDR3 is CASSQDSLQIPPYEQYF. The CDR3 bases are TGTGCCAGCAGCCAAGATTCATTACAGATCCCCCCCTACGAGCAGTACTTC. The V gene is TRBV14, the J gene TRBJ2-7; D is uncertain. Germline V CDR1 and CDR2: SGHDN, FVKESK. This CDR3 spans 17 amino acids. The germline V and J ends were trimmed by 0 bases and 2 bases, with 17 bases remaining between them.

This chain connects TRBV2 to TRBJ2-7; D is ambiguous. Looked up from germline, CDR1 is SNHLY and CDR2 is FYNNEI. With 5 bases removed from V and 3 bases from J, the gap between germline ends came to 17 bases. The CDR3 length is 15 residues. CDR3 region: CASSPDPLKSYEQYF. The CDR3 region has the DNA TGTGCCAGCAGTCCTGATCCCCTCAAGAGCTACGAGCAGTACTTC.

The chain couples TRBV7-2 to TRBJ2-3; TRBD1 is a possible D gene (6 bases). With 2 bases removed from V and 6 bases from J, the gap between germline ends came to 12 bases. Germline V gives CDR1 SGHTA, CDR2 FQGNSA. The CDR3 covers 14 residues. The CDR3 nucleotides are TGTGCCAGCAGCTTACAGGGGTGGGCGGATACGCAGTATTTT. Protein sequence: CASSLQGWADTQYF.

In its sample, this clone was seen a few times. The rearrangement links TRBV13 to TRBJ2-7, with a tentative D call TRBD1 (6 bases). The CDR3 spans 16 residues. The germline gives CDR1 PRHDT, CDR2 FYEKMQ (reference sequence). V was cut by 3 bases and J by 5 bases, with 20 bases left in between. The CDR3 DNA reads as TGTGCCAGCAGCTTCCCCGTTAGGGGGAGAAGGGACGAGCAGTACGTC. Translated, it gives CASSFPVRGRRDEQYV.

This clone came up a few times. The J gene is TRBJ1-3, the V gene TRBV18; 7 bases agree with TRBD1. Germline assignment: CDR1 KGHSH and CDR2 LQKENI. J lost 4 bases, V lost 3 bases, and 0 bases had no gene match. This CDR3 is built from 13 residues. CDR3 in DNA: TGTGCCAGCTCACCGGGACAGGGAAACACCATATATTTT. Translated: CASSPGQGNTIYF.

The genes are TRBV18 and TRBJ2-2; tentatively, D is TRBD2 (5 bases). Germline V gene data show CDR1 as KGHSH and CDR2 as LQKENI. This CDR3 contains 14 residues. V dropped 7 bases and J dropped 4 bases, with 13 bases sitting between them. This chain's CDR3 is CASFTLVPTGELFF. In DNA form, the CDR3 reads TGTGCCAGCTTTACACTAGTCCCCACCGGGGAGCTGTTTTTT.

The chain has TRBV7-2 and TRBJ1-1; 10 bases map to TRBD1. The CDR3 totals 15 residues. V trimming: 3 bases; J trimming: 0 bases; junction bases outside the gene matches: 1. Germline lookup yields CDR1 SGHTA and CDR2 FQGNSA. CDR3 in DNA: TGTGCCAGCAGCTTGGGGACAGGGGTGAACACTGAAGCTTTCTTT. It encodes CASSLGTGVNTEAFF.

The J gene is TRBJ1-1, the V gene TRBV18; D ambiguous. The germline gives CDR1 KGHSH, CDR2 LQKENI. V gave up 3 bases and J gave up 1 base, with 9 bases separating them. The CDR3 length is 14 residues. The CDR3 DNA sequence: TGTGCCAGCTCACCCCTCGGTTCGAACACTGAAGCTTTCTTT. Its translation: CASSPLGSNTEAFF.

The rearrangement links TRBV30 to TRBJ1-5; D may be TRBD1 (5 bases). Trimming took 3 bases from V and 5 from J, leaving 11 bases between them. Germline-derived CDR1 and CDR2 are GTSNPN and SVGIG (reference sequence). This CDR3 is built from 13 residues. The CDR3 loop reads CAWSPRGDQPQHF. The CDR3 DNA reads TGTGCCTGGAGCCCAAGGGGTGATCAGCCCCAGCATTTT.

The genes are TRBV7-2 and TRBJ1-2; no firm D call. V lost 2 bases and J 7 bases, leaving 8 bases between the germline ends. This CDR3 spans 12 amino acids. The germline gives CDR1 SGHTA, CDR2 FQGNSA. DNA for the CDR3: TGTGCCAGCAGCTTATCACCGAGTGGCTACACCTTC. Amino acid sequence: CASSLSPSGYTF.

The chain has TRBV10-1 and TRBJ2-7; D is possibly TRBD2 (5 bases). Germline values: CDR1 WNHNN, CDR2 SYGVQD (reference sequence). The germline V and J ends were trimmed by 5 bases and 4 bases, with 12 bases remaining between them. The CDR3 loop spans 13 amino acids. The chain's CDR3 is CASSTGIGYEQYF. CDR3 DNA sequence: TGCGCCAGCAGTACGGGAATCGGGTACGAGCAGTACTTC.

Regarding this clone: One junction end disagrees with the germline gene, perhaps due to a read error. In the same sample, other DNA sequences code for this CDR3. This rearrangement joins TRBV14 to TRBJ2-3; no clear D gene. The germline gives CDR1 SGHDN, CDR2 FVKESK. The CDR3 totals 14 residues. The CDR3 region is CASSQDLVVYTQYF. For the CDR3, the DNA is TGTGCCAGCAGCCAAGACCTAGTTGTTTATACGCAGTATTTC.

This clone was seen a handful of times. V is TRBV6-6 and J is TRBJ2-2, with 7 bases that match TRBD1. Germline V gene data show CDR1 as MNHNY and CDR2 as SVGAGI (reference sequence). The V segment lost 9 bases and the J segment 4 bases; nucleotides outside the gene matches: 11. The CDR3 runs to 15 residues. CDR3 sequence: CASISGQTSTGELFF. The CDR3 bases are TGTGCCAGTATATCGGGACAGACCTCCACCGGGGAGCTGTTTTTT.

This clone has only a few counts. J is TRBJ2-5 and V is TRBV5-4; 7 nucleotides agree with TRBD2. This CDR3 contains 14 residues. Trimming at V came to 4 bases and at J to 4 bases, leaving 7 bases not matched to a gene. Per the germline V gene, CDR1 is SGHNT and CDR2 is YYREEE (reference sequence). The chain's CDR3 is CASSTRLAGETQYF. CDR3 coding DNA: TGTGCCAGCAGCACCCGACTAGCTGGAGAGACCCAGTACTTC.

The gene calls are TRBV19 and TRBJ1-1; weak D call: TRBD1 (5 bases). From germline, CDR1 is LNHDA and CDR2 SQIVND (reference sequence). This CDR3 comprises 13 residues. V dropped 6 bases and J dropped 1 base, with 9 bases sitting between them. This CDR3 is CASSFGGNTEAFF. The CDR3 nucleotides read TGTGCCAGTAGCTTCGGGGGGAACACTGAAGCTTTCTTT. Complete variable domain (other parts from reference TRBV19 and TRBJ1-1): DGGITQSPKYLFRKEGQNVTLSCEQNLNHDAMYWYRQDPGQGLRLIYYSQIVNDFQKGDIAEGYSVSREKKESFPLTVTSAQKNPTAFYLCASSFGGNTEAFFGQGTRLTVV.

The rearrangement uses TRBV15 and TRBJ1-2; 7 bases match TRBD1. This CDR3 has 14 residues. J was trimmed by 5 bases and V by 3 bases; bases with no gene match: 6. Per germline, CDR1 LNHNV and CDR2 YYDKDF (reference sequence). CDR3 bases: TGTGCCACCAGCAGCGACAGGGCAAATTATGGCTACACCTTC. This gives the protein CATSSDRANYGYTF.

The V and J genes are TRBV28 and TRBJ1-4, with D unresolved. V dropped 5 bases and J dropped 3 bases, with 13 bases sitting between them. The length of the CDR3 is 15 residues. Germline V CDR1 and CDR2: MDHEN, SYDVKM. The CDR3 is CASSPHRSSNEKLFF. The DNA for the CDR3 is TGTGCCAGCAGTCCGCACCGGTCATCTAATGAAAAACTGTTTTTT.

This clone was counted only a few times. This chain joins TRBV6-5 and TRBJ1-1; 8 bases are a match to TRBD1. Germline trimming cut 2 bases from V and 4 bases from J; bases unmatched to any gene: 6. In germline, CDR1 is MNHEY, CDR2 SVGAGI. The CDR3 runs to 15 residues. The CDR3 sequence is CASSYGDRLSTEAFF. CDR3 coding DNA: TGTGCCAGCAGTTACGGGGACAGGTTGAGCACTGAAGCTTTCTTT.

V is TRBV11-2 and J is TRBJ1-1, with 7 bases lining up with TRBD1. The V gene end was trimmed by 5 bases and the J gene end by 0 bases; junction bases not matched to a gene: 3. The CDR3 runs to 14 residues. Germline CDR1 reads SGHAT; CDR2 reads FQNNGV. CDR3 nucleotides: TGTGCCAGCAGCCAGACAGGGCTGAACACTGAAGCTTTCTTT. Translated, it gives CASSQTGLNTEAFF.

The chain couples TRBV25-1 to TRBJ2-1; 13 bases are shared with TRBD2. The germline V gene has CDR1 MGHDK and CDR2 SYGVNS. This CDR3 comprises 15 residues. V gave up 7 bases and J gave up 4 bases; unmatched junction bases: 4. The CDR3 here is CASTGTSGKYNEQFF. As DNA, the CDR3 is TGTGCCAGCACGGGGACTAGCGGGAAATACAATGAGCAGTTCTTC.